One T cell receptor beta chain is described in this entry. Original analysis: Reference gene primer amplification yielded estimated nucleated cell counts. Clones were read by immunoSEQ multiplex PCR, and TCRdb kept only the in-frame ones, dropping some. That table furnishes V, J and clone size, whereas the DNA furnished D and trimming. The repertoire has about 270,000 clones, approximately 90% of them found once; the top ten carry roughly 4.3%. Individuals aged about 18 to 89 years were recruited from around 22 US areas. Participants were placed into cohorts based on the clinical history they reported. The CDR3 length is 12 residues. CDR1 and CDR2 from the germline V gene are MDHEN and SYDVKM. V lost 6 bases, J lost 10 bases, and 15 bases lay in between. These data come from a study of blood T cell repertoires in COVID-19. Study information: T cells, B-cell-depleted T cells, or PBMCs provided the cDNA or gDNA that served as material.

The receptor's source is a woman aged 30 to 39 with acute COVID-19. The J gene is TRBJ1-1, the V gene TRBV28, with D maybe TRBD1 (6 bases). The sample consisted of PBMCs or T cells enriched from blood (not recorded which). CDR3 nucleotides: TGTGCCAGCAGCCCCCTGGCCAGGGGAGCTTTCTTT. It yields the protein CASSPLARGAFF.